This entry lists 13 T cell receptor beta chains sequenced from one sample in a study of T cell responses to AZD1222 COVID-19 vaccine. Sequencing was performed with immunoSEQ multiplex PCR; in TCRdb, only in-frame clones are kept and a portion is missing. This table has some 200,000 clones, roughly 90% appearing once. Specimen: peripheral blood, collected 28 days after the second AZD1222 dose. The receptors come from an adult who received the AZD1222 COVID-19 vaccine.

V usage is TRBV4-1 and J usage is TRBJ2-7, with 10 bases matching TRBD2. Trimming removed 1 base from V and 7 bases from J; junction bases left unmatched: 16. Germline CDR1 is MGHRA and CDR2 is YSYEKL. The CDR3 spans 18 residues. The DNA for the CDR3 is TGCGCCAGCAGCCAAGGACGGCTAGCGGGAGAGGGACAGAGGGAGCAGTACTTC. It translates to CASSQGRLAGEGQREQYF.

The chain is built from TRBV7-8 and TRBJ1-2; D remains unclear. The CDR3 contains 14 residues. Germline values: CDR1 SGHVS, CDR2 FQNEAQ. The V and J ends lost 0 bases and 3 bases respectively, with 8 bases between them. CDR3 protein: CASSLAGGHYGYTF. The CDR3 DNA reads TGTGCCAGCAGCTTAGCGGGCGGCCACTATGGCTACACCTTC.

The chain carries TRBV6-2 or TRBV6-3 and TRBJ2-7; D may be TRBD2 (6 bases). CDR1 and CDR2 from the germline V gene are MNHEY and SVGEGT. The CDR3 sequence is 13 residues long. The V end was cut by 3 bases, the J end by 12 bases, with 18 bases between. The CDR3 sequence: CASSYIGGGDVYF. In DNA form, the CDR3 reads TGTGCCAGCAGTTATATCGGGGGAGGAGATGTGTACTTC.

This chain connects TRBV10-3 to TRBJ2-7, with D perhaps TRBD1 (5 bases). In germline, CDR1 is ENHRY, CDR2 SYGVKD. There are 14 residues in the CDR3. Trimming shortened V by 4 bases and J by 5 bases, and 15 bases separated the two germline ends. In DNA, the CDR3 is TGTGCCATCAGTGGCGCCAGGGTTTCAGACGAGCAGTACTTC. Protein: CAISGARVSDEQYF.

CDR3 nucleotides: TGTGCCAGCAGCTCCATGGGACTAGAGCAGTTCTTC. Amino acids: CASSSMGLEQFF. The chain is built from TRBV7-3 and TRBJ2-1; 7 positions agree with TRBD2. The V gene end was trimmed by 4 bases and the J gene end by 10 bases; junction bases not matched to a gene: 4. The CDR3 length is 12 residues. Germline CDR1 and CDR2: SGHTA and FQGTGA.

The CDR3 DNA reads TGTGCCAGCAGAGGACAGGACCTTGGACGGGCGGGCTACACCTTC. This gives the protein CASRGQDLGRAGYTF. The rearrangement uses TRBV28 and TRBJ1-2, with 7 bases fitting TRBD1. Losses at the gene ends were 6 bases for V and 8 bases for J; bases not matched to a gene: 15. The CDR3 runs to 15 residues. Germline V CDR1 and CDR2: MDHEN, SYDVKM.

This chain uses TRBV9 with TRBJ1-1; D not resolved. CDR3 length: 15 residues. CDR1 and CDR2 from the germline V gene are SGDLS and YYNGEE. Trimming removed 4 bases from V and 0 bases from J, with 13 bases in between. The CDR3 DNA is TGTGCCAGCAGCCCCTGGGCCAGCATGAACACTGAAGCTTTCTTT. As protein: CASSPWASMNTEAFF.

The V call is TRBV7-9, the J call TRBJ1-2; D is undetermined. CDR1 SEHNR and CDR2 FQNEAQ come from the germline V gene (reference sequence). The CDR3 runs to 11 residues. V lost 10 bases and J lost 7, with 13 bases in between. The chain's CDR3 is CATDPGAGYTF. CDR3 nucleotides: TGTGCCACCGATCCAGGTGCTGGCTACACCTTC.

The chain combines TRBV5-1 with TRBJ1-5; D uncertain. The CDR3 extends over 14 amino acids. From germline, CDR1 is SGHRS and CDR2 YFSETQ. Between the trimmed V and J ends, which lost 4 bases and 3 bases, there was a span of 11 bases. For the CDR3, the DNA is TGCGCCAGCAGCGCACCGACGGTCAATCAGCCCCAGCATTTT. It encodes CASSAPTVNQPQHF.

J is TRBJ1-4 and V is TRBV10-3, with D perhaps matching TRBD1 (5 bases). With 11 bases removed from V and 7 bases from J, the gap between germline ends came to 20 bases. Germline CDR1 reads ENHRY; CDR2 reads SYGVKD. The CDR3 loop spans 14 amino acids. The CDR3 protein is CAAGDSPLGEKLFF. CDR3 bases: TGTGCCGCCGGTGACAGTCCGCTGGGTGAAAAACTGTTTTTT.

V and J are TRBV28 and TRBJ1-5; TRBD1 aligns across 7 bases. This CDR3 is 15 amino acids long. From germline, CDR1 is MDHEN and CDR2 SYDVKM. Germline trimming cut 6 bases from V and 6 bases from J; bases unmatched to any gene: 11. CDR3 in amino acids: CASSREGGQTQPQHF. Written as DNA, the CDR3 is TGTGCCAGCAGCCGCGAGGGGGGACAGACTCAGCCCCAGCATTTT.

The chain combines TRBV7-8 with TRBJ2-7; perhaps TRBD2 as D (6 bases). From germline, CDR1 is SGHVS and CDR2 FQNEAQ. The CDR3 consists of 17 residues. V was shortened by 5 bases and J by 1 base, with 21 bases between the two germline ends. The CDR3 loop reads CASSDRDSLLGSYEQYF. CDR3 DNA: TGTGCCAGCAGCGACCGGGACTCCCTTCTTGGATCCTACGAGCAGTACTTC.

This clone appeared a single time. The rearrangement joins TRBV4-2 to TRBJ2-3; 13 bases align to TRBD2. The CDR3 totals 17 residues. The V and J ends lost 5 bases and 2 bases, in that order; junction bases with no gene match: 7. The germline V gene has CDR1 LGHNA and CDR2 YNFKEQ. CDR3 bases: TGTGCCAGCAGCGTGGGGACTAGCGGGGCGTTCACAGATACGCAGTATTTT. Its protein is CASSVGTSGAFTDTQYF.